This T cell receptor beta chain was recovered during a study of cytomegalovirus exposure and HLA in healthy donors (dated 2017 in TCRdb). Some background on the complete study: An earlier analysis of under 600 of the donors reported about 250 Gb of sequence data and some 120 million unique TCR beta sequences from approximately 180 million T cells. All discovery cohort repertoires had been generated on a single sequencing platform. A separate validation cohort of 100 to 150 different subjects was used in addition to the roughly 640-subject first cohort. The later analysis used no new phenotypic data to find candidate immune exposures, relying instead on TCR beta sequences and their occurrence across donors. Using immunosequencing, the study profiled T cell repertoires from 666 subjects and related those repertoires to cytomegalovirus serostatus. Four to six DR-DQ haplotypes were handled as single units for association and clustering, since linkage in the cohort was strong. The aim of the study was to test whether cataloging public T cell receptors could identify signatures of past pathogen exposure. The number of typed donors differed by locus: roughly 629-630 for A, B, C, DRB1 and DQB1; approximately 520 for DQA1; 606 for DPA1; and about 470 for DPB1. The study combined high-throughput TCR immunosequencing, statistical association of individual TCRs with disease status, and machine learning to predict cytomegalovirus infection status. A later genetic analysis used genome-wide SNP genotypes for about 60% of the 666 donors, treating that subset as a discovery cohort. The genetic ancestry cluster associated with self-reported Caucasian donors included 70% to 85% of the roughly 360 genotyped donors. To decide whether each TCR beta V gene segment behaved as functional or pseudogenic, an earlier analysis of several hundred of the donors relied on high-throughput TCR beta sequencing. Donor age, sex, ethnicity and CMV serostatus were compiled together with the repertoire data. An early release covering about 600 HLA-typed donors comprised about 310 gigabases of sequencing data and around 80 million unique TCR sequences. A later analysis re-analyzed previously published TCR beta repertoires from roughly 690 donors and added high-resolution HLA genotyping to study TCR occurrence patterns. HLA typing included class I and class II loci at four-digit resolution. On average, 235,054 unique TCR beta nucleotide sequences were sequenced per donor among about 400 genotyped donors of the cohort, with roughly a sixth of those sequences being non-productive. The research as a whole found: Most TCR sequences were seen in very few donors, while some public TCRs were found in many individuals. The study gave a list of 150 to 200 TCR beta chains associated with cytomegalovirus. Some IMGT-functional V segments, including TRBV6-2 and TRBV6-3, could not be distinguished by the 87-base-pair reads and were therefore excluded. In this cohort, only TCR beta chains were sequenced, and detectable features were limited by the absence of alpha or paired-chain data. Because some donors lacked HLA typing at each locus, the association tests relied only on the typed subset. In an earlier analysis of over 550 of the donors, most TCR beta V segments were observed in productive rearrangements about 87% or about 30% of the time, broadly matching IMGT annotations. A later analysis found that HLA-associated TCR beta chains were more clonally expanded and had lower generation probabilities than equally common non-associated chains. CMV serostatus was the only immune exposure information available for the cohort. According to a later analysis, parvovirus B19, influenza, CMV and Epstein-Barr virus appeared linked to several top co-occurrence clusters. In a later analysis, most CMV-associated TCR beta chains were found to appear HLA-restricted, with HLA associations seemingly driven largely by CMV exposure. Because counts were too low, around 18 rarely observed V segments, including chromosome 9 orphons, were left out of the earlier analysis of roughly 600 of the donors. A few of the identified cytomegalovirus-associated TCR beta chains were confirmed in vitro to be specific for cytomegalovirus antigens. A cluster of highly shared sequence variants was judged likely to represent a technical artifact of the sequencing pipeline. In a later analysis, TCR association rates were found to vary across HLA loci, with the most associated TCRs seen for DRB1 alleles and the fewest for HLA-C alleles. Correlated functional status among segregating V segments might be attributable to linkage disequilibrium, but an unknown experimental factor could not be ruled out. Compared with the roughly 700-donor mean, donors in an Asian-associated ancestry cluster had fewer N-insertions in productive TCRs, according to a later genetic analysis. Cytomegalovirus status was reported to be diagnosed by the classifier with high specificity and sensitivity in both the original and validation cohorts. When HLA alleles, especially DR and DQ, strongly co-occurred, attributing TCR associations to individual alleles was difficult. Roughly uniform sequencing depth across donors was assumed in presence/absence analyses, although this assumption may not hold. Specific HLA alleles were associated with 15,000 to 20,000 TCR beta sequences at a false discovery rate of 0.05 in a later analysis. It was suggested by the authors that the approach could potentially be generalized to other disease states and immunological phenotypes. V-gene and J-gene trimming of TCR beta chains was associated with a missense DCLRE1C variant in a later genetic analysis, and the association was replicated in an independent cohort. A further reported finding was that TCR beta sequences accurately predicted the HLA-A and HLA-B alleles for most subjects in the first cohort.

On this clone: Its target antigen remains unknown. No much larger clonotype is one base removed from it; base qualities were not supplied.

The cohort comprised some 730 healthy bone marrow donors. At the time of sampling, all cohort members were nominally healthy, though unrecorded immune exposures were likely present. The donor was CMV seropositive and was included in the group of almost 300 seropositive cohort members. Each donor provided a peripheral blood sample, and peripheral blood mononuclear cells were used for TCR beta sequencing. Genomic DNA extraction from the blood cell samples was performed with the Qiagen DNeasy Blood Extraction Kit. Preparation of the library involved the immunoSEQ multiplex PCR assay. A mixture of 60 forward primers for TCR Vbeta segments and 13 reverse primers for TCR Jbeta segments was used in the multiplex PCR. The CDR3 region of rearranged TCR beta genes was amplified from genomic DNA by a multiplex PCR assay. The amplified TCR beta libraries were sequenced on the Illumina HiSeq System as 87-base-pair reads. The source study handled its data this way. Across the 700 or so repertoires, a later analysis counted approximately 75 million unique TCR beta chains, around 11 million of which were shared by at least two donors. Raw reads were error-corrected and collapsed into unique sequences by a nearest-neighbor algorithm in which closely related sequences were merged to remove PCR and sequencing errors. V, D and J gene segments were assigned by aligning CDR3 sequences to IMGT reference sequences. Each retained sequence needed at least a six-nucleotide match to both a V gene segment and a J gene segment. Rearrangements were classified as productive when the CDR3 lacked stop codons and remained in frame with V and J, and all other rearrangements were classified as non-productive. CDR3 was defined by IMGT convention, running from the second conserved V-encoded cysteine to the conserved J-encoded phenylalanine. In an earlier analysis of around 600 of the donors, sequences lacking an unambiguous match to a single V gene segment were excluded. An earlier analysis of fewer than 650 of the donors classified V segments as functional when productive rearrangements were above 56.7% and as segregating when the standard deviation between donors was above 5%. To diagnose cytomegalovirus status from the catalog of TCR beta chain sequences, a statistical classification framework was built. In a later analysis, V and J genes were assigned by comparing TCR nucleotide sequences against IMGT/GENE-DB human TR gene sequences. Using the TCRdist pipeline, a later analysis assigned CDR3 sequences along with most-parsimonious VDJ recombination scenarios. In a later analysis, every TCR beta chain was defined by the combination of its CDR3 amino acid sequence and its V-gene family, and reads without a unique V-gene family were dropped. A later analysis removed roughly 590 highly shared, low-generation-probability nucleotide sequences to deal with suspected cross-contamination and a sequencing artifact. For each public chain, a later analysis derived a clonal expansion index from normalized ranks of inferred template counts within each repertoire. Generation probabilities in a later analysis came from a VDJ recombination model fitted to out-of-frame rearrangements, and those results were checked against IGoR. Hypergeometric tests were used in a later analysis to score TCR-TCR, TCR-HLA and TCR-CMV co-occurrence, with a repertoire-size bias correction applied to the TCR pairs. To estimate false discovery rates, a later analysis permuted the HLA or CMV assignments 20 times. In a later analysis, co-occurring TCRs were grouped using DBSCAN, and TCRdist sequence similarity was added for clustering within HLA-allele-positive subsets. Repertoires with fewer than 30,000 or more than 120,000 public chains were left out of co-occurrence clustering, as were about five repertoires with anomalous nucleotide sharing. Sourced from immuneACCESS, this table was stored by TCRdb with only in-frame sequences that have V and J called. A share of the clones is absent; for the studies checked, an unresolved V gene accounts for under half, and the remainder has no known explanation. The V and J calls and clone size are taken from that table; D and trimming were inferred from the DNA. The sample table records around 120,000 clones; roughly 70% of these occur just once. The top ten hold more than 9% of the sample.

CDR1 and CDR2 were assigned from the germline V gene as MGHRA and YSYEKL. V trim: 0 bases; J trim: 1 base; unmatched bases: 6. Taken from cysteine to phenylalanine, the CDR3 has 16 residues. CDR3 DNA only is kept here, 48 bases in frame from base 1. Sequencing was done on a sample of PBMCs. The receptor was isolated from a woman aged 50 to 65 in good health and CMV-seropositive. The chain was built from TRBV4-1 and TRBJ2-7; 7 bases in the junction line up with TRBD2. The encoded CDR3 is CASSQDETSASYEQYF. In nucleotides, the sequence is TGCGCCAGCAGCCAAGATGAAACTAGCGCATCCTACGAGCAGTACTTC.